This record concerns one TCR beta chain sequence. These data belong to a study of T cells in Graves' hyperthyroidism and ophthalmopathy. Using RNA transcripts as the source, TCR beta CDR3 regions were amplified. A first-round RT-PCR of the TCR CDR3 used the HTBI primer set. TCRdb re-analysed the multiplex PCR reads in MiXCR, keeping a single row per CDR3 protein. The sample carries 200,000 to 250,000 distinct CDR3 sequences, more than 15% recorded once. The CDR3 consists of 18 residues. CDR1 and CDR2 (germline): SGHVS, FQNEAQ. V shed 5 bases and J 2 bases; nucleotides not matched to a gene: 17. The gene calls are TRBV7-8 and TRBJ2-7; 8 bases align to TRBD2. The origin of this receptor is a man over 45 with Graves' hyperthyroidism. Input material: blood. CDR3 residues: CASSTMTPTSGIPYEQYF. The CDR3 DNA reads as TGTGCCAGCAGCACCATGACGCCAACTAGCGGAATCCCCTACGAGCAGTACTTC.